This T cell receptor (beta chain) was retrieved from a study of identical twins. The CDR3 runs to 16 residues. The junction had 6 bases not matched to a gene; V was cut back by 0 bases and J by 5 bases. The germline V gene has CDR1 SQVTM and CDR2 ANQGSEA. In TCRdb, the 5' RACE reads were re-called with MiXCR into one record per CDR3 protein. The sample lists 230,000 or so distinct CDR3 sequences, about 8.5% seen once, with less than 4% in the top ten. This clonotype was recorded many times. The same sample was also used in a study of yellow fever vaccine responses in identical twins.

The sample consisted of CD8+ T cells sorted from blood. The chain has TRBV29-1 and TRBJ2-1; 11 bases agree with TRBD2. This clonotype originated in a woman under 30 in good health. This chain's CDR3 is CSVEEVTSGVDNEQFF. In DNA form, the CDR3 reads TGCAGCGTTGAAGAGGTGACTAGCGGGGTGGACAATGAGCAGTTCTTC.